This T cell receptor (beta chain) was retrieved from a study of read filtering for tumor transcriptome and immune sequencing. Study-wide context: Whole-transcriptome libraries were prepared after DNase treatment. Study results and caveats: About 81.9% of IR-seq clonotypes had one read, totaling 3% to 4.5% of reads; RNA-seq: 74.6% and 44.6%. Without single-read clonotypes, shared clonotype proportions correlated more between IR-seq and RNA-seq.

Concerning this clonotype itself: The antigen is not known.

The library was built from about 400 ng RNA with molecular barcoded adaptors for alpha/delta and beta/gamma chains. TCRdb called the reads again in MiXCR, with one record for every CDR3 protein. Found here are tens of thousands of distinct CDR3 sequences, roughly 19% of them singletons; the top ten hold roughly an eighth. Germline V CDR1 and CDR2: LNHDA, SQIVND (reference sequence). The V and J ends lost 4 bases and 2 bases respectively, with 18 bases between them. This CDR3 comprises 17 residues. Sequencing was performed on a population of CD138-negative cells sorted from bone marrow. The chain carries TRBV19 and TRBJ1-5, with D tentatively TRBD1 (5 bases). This sequence was found in a donor aged 40 or over with multiple myeloma. The DNA for the CDR3 is TGTGCCAGTAGTACCCGGGACGCCATATGGGGCAATCAGCCCCAGCATTTT. Amino acid sequence: CASSTRDAIWGNQPQHF.